This TCR beta chain was found in a study of naive and memory T cell subsets. Both TRBC1 and TRBC2 were covered by a beta constant-region primer of two equimolar oligonucleotides. One entry per CDR3 protein results from TCRdb running MiXCR on the UMI-ligation and nested PCR reads. The table shows tens of thousands of distinct CDR3 sequences, with around 12% occurring only once. Trimming removed 4 bases from V and 0 bases from J, with 5 bases in between. This CDR3 spans 13 amino acids. Per germline, CDR1 LGHNA and CDR2 YSLEER. This clonotype came up a few times. The receptor comes from a human donor in good health. V gene TRBV4-3 combines with J gene TRBJ2-3; D is undetermined. Sequenced: central memory CD4+ T cells from blood. CDR3: CASSPESTDTQYF. CDR3 nucleotide sequence: TGCGCCAGCAGCCCAGAAAGCACAGATACGCAGTATTTT.